This T cell receptor (beta chain) was identified during a study of CD8 T cells in Susac syndrome. An amount of RNA that ranged from 0.5 to 1 ug was reverse transcribed with random hexamers. MiXCR was run by TCRdb on the immunoSEQ multiplex PCR reads, yielding one entry per CDR3 protein. The repertoire has fewer than 200,000 distinct CDR3 sequences, around 96% of them found once; the top ten carry 0.1%. This clonotype turned up a few times. The CDR3 loop spans 13 amino acids. V was trimmed by 5 bases and J by 0 bases, leaving 7 bases between them. Germline V CDR1 and CDR2: MNHEY, SMNVEV (reference sequence).

Sequenced material: CD4+ T cells from PBMCs. The chain employs TRBV27 and TRBJ1-1; D is uncertain. The receptor's source is a human donor in good health. The CDR3 loop reads CASSGTVNTEAFF. DNA of the CDR3: TGTGCCAGCAGTGGTACAGTGAACACTGAAGCTTTCTTT.